This T cell receptor (beta chain) was recovered during a study of control samples from healthy donors and cancer patients. The table came from immunoSEQ multiplex PCR; TCRdb's copy has only in-frame clones and leaves some out. Altogether under 65,000 clones are present, around 86% being singletons, with the ten largest covering about 2.6%. The V gene lost 6 bases and the J gene lost 0 bases, with 14 bases spanning the gap. The germline V gene encodes CDR1 MRHNA and CDR2 SNTAGT. There are 15 residues in the CDR3. The clonotype originates from a woman aged 50 to 60 with lung cancer. The chain combines TRBV6-4 with TRBJ1-2; D gene unclear. Input material: PBMCs. CDR3 coding DNA: TGTGCCAGCAGCTCCATGAGGCAGTCTAACTATGGCTACACCTTC. It translates to CASSSMRQSNYGYTF.